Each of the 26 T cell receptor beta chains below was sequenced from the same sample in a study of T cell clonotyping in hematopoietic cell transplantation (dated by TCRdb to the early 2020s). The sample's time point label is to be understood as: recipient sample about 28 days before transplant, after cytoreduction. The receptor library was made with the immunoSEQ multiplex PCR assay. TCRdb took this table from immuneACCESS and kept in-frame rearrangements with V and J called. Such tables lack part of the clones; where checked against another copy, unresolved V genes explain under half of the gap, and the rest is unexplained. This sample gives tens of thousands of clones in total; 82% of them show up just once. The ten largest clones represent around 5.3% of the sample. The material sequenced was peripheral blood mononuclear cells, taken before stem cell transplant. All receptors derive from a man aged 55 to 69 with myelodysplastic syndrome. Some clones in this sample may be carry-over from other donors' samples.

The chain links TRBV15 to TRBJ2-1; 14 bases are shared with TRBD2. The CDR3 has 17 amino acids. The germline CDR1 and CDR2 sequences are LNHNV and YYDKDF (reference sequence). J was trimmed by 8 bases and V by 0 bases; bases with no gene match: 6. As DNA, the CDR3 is TGTGCCACCAGCAGAGATAGGCTGACTAGCGGGGGGGATGAGCAGTTCTTC. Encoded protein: CATSRDRLTSGGDEQFF. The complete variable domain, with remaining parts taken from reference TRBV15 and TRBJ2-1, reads DAMVIQNPRYQVTQFGKPVTLSCSQTLNHNVMYWYQQKSSQAPKLLFHYYDKDFNNEADTPDNFQSRRPNTSFCFLDIRSPGLGDTAMYLCATSRDRLTSGGDEQFFGPGTRLTVL.

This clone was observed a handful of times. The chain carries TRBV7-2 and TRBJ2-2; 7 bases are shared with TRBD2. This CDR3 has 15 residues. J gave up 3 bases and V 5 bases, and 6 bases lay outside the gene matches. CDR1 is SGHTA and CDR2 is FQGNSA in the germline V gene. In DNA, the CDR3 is TGTACCAGCAGCAGAGAGACTAGCTACACCGGGGAGCTGTTTTTT. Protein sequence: CTSSRETSYTGELFF.

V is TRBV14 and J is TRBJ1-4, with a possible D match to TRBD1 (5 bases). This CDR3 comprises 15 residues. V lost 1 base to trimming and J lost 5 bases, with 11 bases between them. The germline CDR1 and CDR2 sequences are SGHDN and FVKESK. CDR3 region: CASSQANRFNEKLFF. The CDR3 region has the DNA TGTGCCAGCAGCCAAGCAAACAGGTTCAATGAAAAACTGTTTTTT. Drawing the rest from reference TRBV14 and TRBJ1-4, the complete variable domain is EAGVTQFPSHSVIEKGQTVTLRCDPISGHDNLYWYRRVMGKEIKFLLHFVKESKQDESGMPNNRFLAERTGGTYSTLKVQPAELEDSGVYFCASSQANRFNEKLFFGSGTQLSVL.

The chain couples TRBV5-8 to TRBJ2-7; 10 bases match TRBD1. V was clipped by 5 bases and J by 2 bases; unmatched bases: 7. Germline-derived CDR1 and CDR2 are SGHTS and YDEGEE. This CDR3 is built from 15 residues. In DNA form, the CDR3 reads TGTGCCAGCAGGCTACGACAGGGGGCTACCTACGAGCAGTACTTC. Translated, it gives CASRLRQGATYEQYF.

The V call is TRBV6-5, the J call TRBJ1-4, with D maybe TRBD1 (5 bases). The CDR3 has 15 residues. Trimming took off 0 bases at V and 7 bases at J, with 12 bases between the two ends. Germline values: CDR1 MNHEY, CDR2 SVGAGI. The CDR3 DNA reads TGTGCCAGCAGTTACTCCCAGGGTAGGGGTGAAAAACTGTTTTTT. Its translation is CASSYSQGRGEKLFF.

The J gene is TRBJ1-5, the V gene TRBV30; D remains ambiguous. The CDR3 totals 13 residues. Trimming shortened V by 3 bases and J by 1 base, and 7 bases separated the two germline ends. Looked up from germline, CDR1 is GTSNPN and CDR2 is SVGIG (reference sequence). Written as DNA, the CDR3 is TGTGCCTGGAGCGAGGACAGCAATCAGCCCCAGCATTTT. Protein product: CAWSEDSNQPQHF.

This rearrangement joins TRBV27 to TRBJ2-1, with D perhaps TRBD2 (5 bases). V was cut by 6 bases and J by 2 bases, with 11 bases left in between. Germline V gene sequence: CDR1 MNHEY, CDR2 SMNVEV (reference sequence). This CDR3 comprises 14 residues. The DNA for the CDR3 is TGTGCCAGCAGGATAGGGAGCCCCTACAATGAGCAGTTCTTC. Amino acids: CASRIGSPYNEQFF.

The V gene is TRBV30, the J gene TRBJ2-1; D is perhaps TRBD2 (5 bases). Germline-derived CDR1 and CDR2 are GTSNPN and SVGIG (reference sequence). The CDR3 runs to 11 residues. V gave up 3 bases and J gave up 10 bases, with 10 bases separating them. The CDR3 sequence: CAWSLRAEQFF. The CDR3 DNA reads TGTGCCTGGAGCTTGAGGGCCGAGCAGTTCTTC.

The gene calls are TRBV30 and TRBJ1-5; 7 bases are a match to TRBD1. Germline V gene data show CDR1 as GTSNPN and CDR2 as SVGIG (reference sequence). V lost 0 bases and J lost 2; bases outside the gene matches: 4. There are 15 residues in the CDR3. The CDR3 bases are TGTGCCTGGAGTGTAGGAGGGGGCGGCAATCAGCCCCAGCATTTT. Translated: CAWSVGGGGNQPQHF.

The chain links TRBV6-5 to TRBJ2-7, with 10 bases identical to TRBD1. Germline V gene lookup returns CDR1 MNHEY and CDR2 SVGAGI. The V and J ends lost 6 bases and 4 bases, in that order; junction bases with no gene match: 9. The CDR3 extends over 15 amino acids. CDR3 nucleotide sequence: TGTGCCAGCAGCCGACCCGGGGGACAGGGGTACGAGCAGTACTTC. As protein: CASSRPGGQGYEQYF.

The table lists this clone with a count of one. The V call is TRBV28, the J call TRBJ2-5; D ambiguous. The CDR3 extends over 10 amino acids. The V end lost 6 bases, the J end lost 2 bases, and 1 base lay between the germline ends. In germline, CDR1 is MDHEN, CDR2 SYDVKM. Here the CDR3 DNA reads TGTGCCAGCAGGCAAGAGACCCAGTACTTC. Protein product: CASRQETQYF.

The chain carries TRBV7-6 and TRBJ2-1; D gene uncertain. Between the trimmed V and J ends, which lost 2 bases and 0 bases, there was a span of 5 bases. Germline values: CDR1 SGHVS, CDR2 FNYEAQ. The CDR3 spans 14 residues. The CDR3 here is CASSLRDSYNEQFF. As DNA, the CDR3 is TGTGCCAGCAGCTTAAGGGACTCCTACAATGAGCAGTTCTTC.

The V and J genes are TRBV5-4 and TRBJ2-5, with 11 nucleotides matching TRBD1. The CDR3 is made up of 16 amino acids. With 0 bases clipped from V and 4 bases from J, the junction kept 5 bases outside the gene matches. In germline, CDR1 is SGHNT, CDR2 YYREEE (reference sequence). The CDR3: CASSLARTGGAETQYF. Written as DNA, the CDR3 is TGTGCCAGCAGCTTGGCCAGGACAGGGGGCGCAGAGACCCAGTACTTC. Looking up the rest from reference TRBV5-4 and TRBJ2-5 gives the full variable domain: ETGVTQSPTHLIKTRGQQVTLRCSSQSGHNTVSWYQQALGQGPQFIFQYYREEENGRGNFPPRFSGLQFPNYSSELNVNALELDDSALYLCASSLARTGGAETQYFGPGTRLLVL.

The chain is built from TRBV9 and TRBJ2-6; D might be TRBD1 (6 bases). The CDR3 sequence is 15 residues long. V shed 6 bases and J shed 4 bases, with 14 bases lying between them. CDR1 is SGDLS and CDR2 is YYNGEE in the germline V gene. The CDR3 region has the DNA TGTGCCAGCAACTACCGCCAGGGGGGGGCCAACGTCCTGACTTTC. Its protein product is CASNYRQGGANVLTF.

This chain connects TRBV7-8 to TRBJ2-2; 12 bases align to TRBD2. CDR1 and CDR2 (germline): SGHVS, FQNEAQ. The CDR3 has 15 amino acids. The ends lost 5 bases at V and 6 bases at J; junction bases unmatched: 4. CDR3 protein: CASSATSGGSGELFF. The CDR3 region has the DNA TGTGCCAGCAGCGCGACTAGCGGGGGTTCCGGGGAGCTGTTTTTT.

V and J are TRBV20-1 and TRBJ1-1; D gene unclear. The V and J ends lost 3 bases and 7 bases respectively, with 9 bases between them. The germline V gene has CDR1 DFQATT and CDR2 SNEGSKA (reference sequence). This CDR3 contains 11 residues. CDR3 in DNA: TGCAGTGCTAGGAGGGATTATGAAGCTTTCTTT. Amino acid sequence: CSARRDYEAFF.

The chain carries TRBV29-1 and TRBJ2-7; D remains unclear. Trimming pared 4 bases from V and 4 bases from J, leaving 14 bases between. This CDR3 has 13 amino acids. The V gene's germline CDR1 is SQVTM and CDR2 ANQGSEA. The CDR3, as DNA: TGCAGCGTTGTAGGAGACTTACTGTACGAGCAGTACTTC. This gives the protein CSVVGDLLYEQYF.

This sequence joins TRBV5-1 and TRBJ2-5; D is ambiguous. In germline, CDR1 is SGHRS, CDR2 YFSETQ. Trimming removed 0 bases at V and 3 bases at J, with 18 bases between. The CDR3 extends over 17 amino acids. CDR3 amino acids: CASSLGAESHGEETQYF. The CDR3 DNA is TGCGCCAGCAGCTTGGGGGCAGAGTCTCACGGTGAAGAGACCCAGTACTTC.

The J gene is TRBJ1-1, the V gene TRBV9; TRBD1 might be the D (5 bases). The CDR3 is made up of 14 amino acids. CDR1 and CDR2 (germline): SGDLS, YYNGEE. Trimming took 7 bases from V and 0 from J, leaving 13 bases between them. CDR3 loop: CASGGVSLNTEAFF. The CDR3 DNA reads TGTGCCAGCGGGGGAGTCAGCCTGAACACTGAAGCTTTCTTT. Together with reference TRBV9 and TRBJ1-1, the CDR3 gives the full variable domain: DSGVTQTPKHLITATGQRVTLRCSPRSGDLSVYWYQQSLDQGLQFLIQYYNGEERAKGNILERFSAQQFPDLHSELNLSSLELGDSALYFCASGGVSLNTEAFFGQGTRLTVV.

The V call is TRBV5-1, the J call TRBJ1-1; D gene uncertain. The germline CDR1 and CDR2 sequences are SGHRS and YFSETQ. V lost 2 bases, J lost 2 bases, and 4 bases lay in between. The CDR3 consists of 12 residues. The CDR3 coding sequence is TGCGCCAGCAGCTTCTCCAACACTGAAGCTTTCTTT. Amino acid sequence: CASSFSNTEAFF.

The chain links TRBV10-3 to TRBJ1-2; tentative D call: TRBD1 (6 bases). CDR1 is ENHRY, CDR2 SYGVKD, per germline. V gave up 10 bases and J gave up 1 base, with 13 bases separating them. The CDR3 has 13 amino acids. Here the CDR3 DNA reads TGTGCCAAGAGCTCAGGGGATAACTATGGCTACACCTTC. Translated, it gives CAKSSGDNYGYTF.

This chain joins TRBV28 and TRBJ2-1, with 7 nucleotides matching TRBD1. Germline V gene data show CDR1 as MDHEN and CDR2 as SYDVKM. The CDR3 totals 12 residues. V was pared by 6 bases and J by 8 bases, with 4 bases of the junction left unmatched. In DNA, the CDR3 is TGTGCCAGCAGGACCGACAGGGATGAGCAGTTCTTC. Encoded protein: CASRTDRDEQFF.

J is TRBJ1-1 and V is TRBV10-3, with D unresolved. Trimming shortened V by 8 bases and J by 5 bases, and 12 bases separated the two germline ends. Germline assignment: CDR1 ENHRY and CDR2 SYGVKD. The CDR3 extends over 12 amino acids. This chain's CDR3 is CAIGNGVTEAFF. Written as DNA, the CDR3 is TGTGCCATCGGTAACGGGGTGACTGAAGCTTTCTTT.

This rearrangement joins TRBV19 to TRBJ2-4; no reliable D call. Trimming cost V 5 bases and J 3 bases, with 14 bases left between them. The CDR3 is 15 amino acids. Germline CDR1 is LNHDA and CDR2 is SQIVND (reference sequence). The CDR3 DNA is TGTGCCAGTAGTCGCGCCGGTCACGACAAAAACATTCAGTACTTC. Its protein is CASSRAGHDKNIQYF. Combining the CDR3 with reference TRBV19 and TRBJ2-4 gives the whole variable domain DGGITQSPKYLFRKEGQNVTLSCEQNLNHDAMYWYRQDPGQGLRLIYYSQIVNDFQKGDIAEGYSVSREKKESFPLTVTSAQKNPTAFYLCASSRAGHDKNIQYFGAGTRLSVL.

CDR3 residues: CASSQDWGQRKDTQYF. CDR3 coding DNA: TGCGCCAGCAGCCAAGATTGGGGACAGCGAAAGGATACGCAGTATTTT. V gene TRBV4-1 combines with J gene TRBJ2-3; 7 bases match TRBD1. V lost 0 bases and J lost 6; bases outside the gene matches: 9. This CDR3 is built from 16 residues. Germline CDR1 MGHRA, CDR2 YSYEKL.

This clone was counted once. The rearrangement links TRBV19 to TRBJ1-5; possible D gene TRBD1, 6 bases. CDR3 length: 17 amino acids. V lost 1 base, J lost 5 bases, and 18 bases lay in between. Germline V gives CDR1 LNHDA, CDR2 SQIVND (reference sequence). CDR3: CASSIGAGAGVHQPQHF. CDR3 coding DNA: TGTGCCAGTAGTATAGGGGCCGGGGCAGGGGTCCATCAGCCCCAGCATTTT. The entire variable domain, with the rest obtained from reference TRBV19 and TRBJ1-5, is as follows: DGGITQSPKYLFRKEGQNVTLSCEQNLNHDAMYWYRQDPGQGLRLIYYSQIVNDFQKGDIAEGYSVSREKKESFPLTVTSAQKNPTAFYLCASSIGAGAGVHQPQHFGDGTRLSIL.